A selection of T cell receptor beta chains follows, all from one sample in a study of blood T cell repertoires in COVID-19. The protocol was immunoSEQ multiplex PCR, while the TCRdb copy is restricted to in-frame clones and leaves out a portion. The table includes about 670,000 clones, over 80% detected once. Sequencing was carried out using peripheral blood. These receptors originate from a woman aged 18-29 years with acute or convalescent COVID-19. Each CDR3 is given with its conserved first and last residue. D genes are given only for firm matches. Where a row states a size, it is once, few, many or the class of an expanded clone; other rows omit it.

D gene: TRBD1
J gene: TRBJ1-6
V gene: TRBV5-6
clone size: -
CDR3 protein: CASSSGDSNWDSPLHF
CDR3 DNA: TGTGCCAGCAGCTCTGGGGACAGTAATTGGGATTCACCCCTCCACTTT

D gene: TRBD1
J gene: TRBJ1-3
V gene: TRBV7-2
clone size: -
CDR3 protein: CASRSGTGSLGGNTIYF
CDR3 DNA: TGTGCCAGCAGGTCCGGGACAGGGAGCTTAGGTGGAAACACCATATATTTT

D gene: TRBD1
J gene: TRBJ1-2
V gene: TRBV5-3
clone size: -
CDR3 protein: CARATGVCGYTF
CDR3 DNA: TGTGCCAGGGCGACAGGGGTGTGTGGCTACACCTTC

D gene: -
J gene: TRBJ1-5
V gene: TRBV3-1/TRBV3-2
clone size: -
CDR3 protein: CASSQVGDQPQHF
CDR3 DNA: TGTGCCAGCAGCCAAGTAGGGGATCAGCCCCAGCATTTT

D gene: -
J gene: TRBJ1-6
V gene: TRBV7-2
clone size: -
CDR3 protein: CASSLSAGDSPLHF
CDR3 DNA: TGTGCCAGCAGCCTAAGCGCGGGGGATTCACCCCTCCACTTT

D gene: TRBD2
J gene: TRBJ2-1
V gene: TRBV4-3
clone size: -
CDR3 protein: CASSETSGGYNEQFF
CDR3 DNA: TGCGCCAGCAGTGAGACTAGCGGGGGATACAATGAGCAGTTCTTC

D gene: TRBD2
J gene: TRBJ2-2
V gene: TRBV27
clone size: -
CDR3 protein: CASSLYPLGRATGELFF
CDR3 DNA: TGTGCCAGCAGTTTATACCCCTTAGGGAGGGCCACCGGGGAGCTGTTTTTT

D gene: TRBD1
J gene: TRBJ1-2
V gene: TRBV9
clone size: -
CDR3 protein: CASSSRTGVDGYTF
CDR3 DNA: TGTGCCAGCAGCTCCCGGACAGGGGTCGATGGCTACACCTTC

D gene: TRBD2
J gene: TRBJ2-7
V gene: TRBV7-2
clone size: once
CDR3 protein: CASSARPGTSYEQYF
CDR3 DNA: TGTGCCAGCAGCGCCAGACCCGGGACTAGCTACGAGCAGTACTTC

D gene: TRBD1
J gene: TRBJ1-4
V gene: TRBV28
clone size: once
CDR3 protein: CASSPLGTGINEKLFF
CDR3 DNA: TGTGCCAGCAGTCCGTTGGGGACAGGGATCAATGAAAAACTGTTTTTT

D gene: -
J gene: TRBJ1-3
V gene: TRBV6-1
clone size: -
CDR3 protein: CASSEVHGTTNTIYF
CDR3 DNA: TGTGCCAGCAGTGAAGTGCATGGGACAACAAACACCATATATTTT

D gene: TRBD1
J gene: TRBJ1-2
V gene: TRBV6-5
clone size: -
CDR3 protein: CASSLGYRDRGGYTF
CDR3 DNA: TGTGCCAGCAGTCTGGGTTACCGGGACAGGGGCGGCTACACCTTC

D gene: -
J gene: TRBJ2-7
V gene: TRBV4-3
clone size: -
CDR3 protein: CASSQDQTGLGHEQYF
CDR3 DNA: TGCGCCAGCAGCCAAGATCAAACGGGACTCGGGCACGAGCAGTACTTC

D gene: TRBD2
J gene: TRBJ2-7
V gene: TRBV3-1/TRBV3-2
clone size: -
CDR3 protein: CASSQGSGGPYYEQYF
CDR3 DNA: TGTGCCAGCAGCCAAGGTAGCGGGGGGCCATACTACGAGCAGTACTTC

D gene: TRBD2
J gene: TRBJ2-5
V gene: TRBV7-2
clone size: -
CDR3 protein: CASSLGTSGQETQYF
CDR3 DNA: TGTGCCAGCAGCTTGGGGACTAGCGGCCAAGAGACCCAGTACTTC

D gene: -
J gene: TRBJ1-1
V gene: TRBV10-3
clone size: -
CDR3 protein: CAISESPQAMNTEAFF
CDR3 DNA: TGTGCCATCAGTGAGTCGCCGCAGGCTATGAACACTGAAGCTTTCTTT